The 2 T cell receptor beta chains listed next were all sequenced from one sample in a study of shared clonotypes between healthy human individuals. Sequenced by immunoSEQ multiplex PCR; TCRdb stores in-frame clones only, minus some. The data contain more than 2 million clones, under 97% of them singletons. Sample: naive CD4+ T cells sorted from blood. The sample's subset: CD45RA+ positively selected. These receptor sequences come from a man younger than 30 in good health.

The chain carries TRBV5-6 and TRBJ1-2, with D unresolved. V was pared by 3 bases and J by 6 bases, with 6 bases between. Looked up from germline, CDR1 is SGHDT and CDR2 is YYEEEE. The CDR3 spans 11 residues. The CDR3 DNA follows: TGTGCCAGCAGCTGGAGTAATGGCTACACCTTC. Translated: CASSWSNGYTF.

The rearrangement joins TRBV2 to TRBJ1-1, with D perhaps matching TRBD1 (5 bases). V gave up 8 bases and J gave up 0 bases, with 13 bases separating them. The germline gives CDR1 SNHLY, CDR2 FYNNEI. The CDR3 consists of 14 residues. The CDR3 reads CASRKLGVNTEAFF. The CDR3, as DNA: TGTGCCAGCCGTAAGTTAGGGGTGAACACTGAAGCTTTCTTT. Filled out from reference TRBV2 and TRBJ1-1, the complete variable domain reads EPEVTQTPSHQVTQMGQEVILRCVPISNHLYFYWYRQILGQKVEFLVSFYNNEISEKSEIFDDQFSVERPDGSNFTLKIRSTKLEDSAMYFCASRKLGVNTEAFFGQGTRLTVV.